Listed here are 19 T cell receptor beta chains from one sample, sequenced in a study of blood T cell repertoires in COVID-19. Sequencing used immunoSEQ multiplex PCR; TCRdb keeps in-frame clones, though not all of them. Of about 160,000 clones listed, 85% were seen once; the top ten hold more than 5%. Sequencing used peripheral blood. The source is a woman aged 50 to 65 with COVID-19, enrolled during active disease.

The chain couples TRBV4-1 to TRBJ2-7; a weak D match, TRBD1 (5 bases). Trimming removed 0 bases at V and 2 bases at J, with 11 bases between. Germline values: CDR1 MGHRA, CDR2 YSYEKL. The CDR3 runs 15 residues. CDR3 in DNA: TGCGCCAGCAGCCAAGAAGACAGCTACCCCTACGAGCAGTACTTC. It codes for CASSQEDSYPYEQYF.

The chain is built from TRBV29-1 and TRBJ1-1; D might be TRBD1 (6 bases). The V gene's germline CDR1 is SQVTM and CDR2 ANQGSEA. The germline V and J ends were trimmed by 7 bases and 6 bases, with 21 bases remaining between them. The CDR3 contains 14 residues. The chain's CDR3 is CSASGGAGGPEAFF. In DNA, the CDR3 is TGCAGCGCATCTGGAGGGGCGGGGGGGCCTGAAGCTTTCTTT.

The V and J genes are TRBV18 and TRBJ2-1; D ambiguous. V gave up 3 bases and J gave up 4 bases, with 7 bases separating them. Germline assignment: CDR1 KGHSH and CDR2 LQKENI. The CDR3 contains 13 residues. CDR3 sequence: CASSPPQYNEQFF. CDR3 coding DNA: TGTGCCAGCTCACCCCCTCAGTACAATGAGCAGTTCTTC.

The gene calls are TRBV9 and TRBJ2-1; 8 bases fit TRBD2. Trimming at V came to 3 bases and at J to 4 bases, leaving 6 bases not matched to a gene. Germline CDR1 reads SGDLS; CDR2 reads YYNGEE. The CDR3 runs to 15 residues. Written as DNA, the CDR3 is TGTGCCAGCAGCGAGCGTAGCGGGGAGTACAATGAGCAGTTCTTC. This codes for CASSERSGEYNEQFF.

The sample holds a few counts of this clone. The chain is built from TRBV28 and TRBJ1-5, with 9 nucleotides matching TRBD1. Germline V gene sequence: CDR1 MDHEN, CDR2 SYDVKM. CDR3 length equals 17 residues. V dropped 3 bases and J dropped 1; count of bases not matched to a gene: 7. The CDR3 protein is CASSLAGQGLSNQPQHF. CDR3 nucleotide sequence: TGTGCCAGCAGTTTGGCGGGACAGGGTTTAAGCAATCAGCCCCAGCATTTT.

V usage is TRBV28 and J usage is TRBJ2-6; TRBD1 matches 8 bases. Losses at the gene ends were 6 bases for V and 0 bases for J; bases not matched to a gene: 7. There are 17 residues in the CDR3. The germline gives CDR1 MDHEN, CDR2 SYDVKM. Written as DNA, the CDR3 is TGTGCCAGCAGGAGGACAGGGCCCCCCTCTGGGGCCAACGTCCTGACTTTC. Translating it yields CASRRTGPPSGANVLTF.

The rearrangement links TRBV27 to TRBJ2-5; a weak D match, TRBD1 (6 bases). V lost 6 bases and J lost 7, with 12 bases in between. The germline gives CDR1 MNHEY, CDR2 SMNVEV (reference sequence). There are 12 residues in the CDR3. CDR3 nucleotides: TGTGCCAGCAGCCCCCAAGGGGGGACCCAGTACTTC. The encoded protein is CASSPQGGTQYF.

This chain joins TRBV7-2 and TRBJ1-1; D is unresolved. V shed 7 bases and J shed 0 bases, with 12 bases lying between them. Germline assignment: CDR1 SGHTA and CDR2 FQGNSA. The CDR3 totals 14 residues. The CDR3, as DNA: TGTGCCAGCACCCAGAACCGGGTGAACACTGAAGCTTTCTTT. Its translation: CASTQNRVNTEAFF. Full variable domain (outside the CDR3, taken from reference TRBV7-2 and TRBJ1-1): GAGVSQSPSNKVTEKGKDVELRCDPISGHTALYWYRQSLGQGLEFLIYFQGNSAPDKSGLPSDRFSAERTGGSVSTLTIQRTQQEDSAVYLCASTQNRVNTEAFFGQGTRLTVV.

In DNA form, the CDR3 reads TGTGCCAGTAGTAACTATGACAGATACACTGAAGCTTTCTTT. Encoded protein: CASSNYDRYTEAFF. This chain connects TRBV19 to TRBJ1-1; possibly TRBD1 for D (5 bases). Trimming cost V 4 bases and J 3 bases, with 12 bases left between them. The CDR3 runs to 14 residues. Germline V gives CDR1 LNHDA, CDR2 SQIVND (reference sequence).

The chain uses TRBV4-3 and TRBJ1-1; 10 bases align to TRBD1. CDR1 and CDR2 (germline): LGHNA, YSLEER. The CDR3 is 16 amino acids. V lost 2 bases to trimming and J lost 3 bases; unmatched junction nucleotides: 6. This CDR3 is CASSQTTGGDHTEAFF. CDR3 coding DNA: TGCGCCAGCAGCCAAACGACAGGGGGCGATCACACTGAAGCTTTCTTT.

The J gene is TRBJ1-3, the V gene TRBV28; no reliable D call. This CDR3 is built from 16 residues. Trimming took off 4 bases at V and 0 bases at J, with 13 bases between the two ends. Germline CDR1 reads MDHEN; CDR2 reads SYDVKM. CDR3 DNA: TGTGCCAGCAGTTCCCCACACAGTATCTCTGGAAACACCATATATTTT. Amino acid sequence: CASSSPHSISGNTIYF.

The J gene is TRBJ2-3, the V gene TRBV7-3; possible D gene TRBD2, 6 bases. V gave up 2 bases and J gave up 0 bases, with 18 bases separating them. Germline CDR1 SGHTA, CDR2 FQGTGA. This CDR3 region has 18 residues. The CDR3 sequence: CASSLGRGLSSSTDTQYF. The CDR3 DNA follows: TGTGCCAGCAGCTTAGGGCGGGGCCTCAGCTCTAGCACAGATACGCAGTATTTT.

In its sample, this clone was seen once. J is TRBJ2-2 and V is TRBV4-2; perhaps TRBD2 as D (7 bases). V was shortened by 4 bases and J by 3 bases, with 21 bases between the two germline ends. Germline CDR1 reads LGHNA; CDR2 reads YNFKEQ. The CDR3 contains 18 residues. The CDR3 region is CASSPRSWAGADTGELFF. CDR3 DNA: TGTGCCAGCAGCCCCCGCTCCTGGGCGGGGGCCGACACCGGGGAGCTGTTTTTT.

This clone was found once. The chain carries TRBV7-2 and TRBJ1-6, with a weak D call TRBD1 (5 bases). Germline V lookup: CDR1 SGHTA, CDR2 FQGNSA. The CDR3 is 15 amino acids. V was trimmed by 0 bases and J by 9 bases, leaving 12 bases between them. In nucleotides, the CDR3 is TGTGCCAGCAGCTTAGCGACGTCCGGGGGTTCACCCCTCCACTTT. Residues: CASSLATSGGSPLHF.

V usage is TRBV5-6 and J usage is TRBJ2-6; D might be TRBD1 (5 bases). V lost 4 bases, J lost 3 bases, and 11 bases lay in between. This CDR3 comprises 15 residues. Germline V gives CDR1 SGHDT, CDR2 YYEEEE. CDR3 in DNA: TGTGCCAGCAGCCCCAGGGCAGGTGGGGCCAACGTCCTGACTTTC. Protein: CASSPRAGGANVLTF.

The chain links TRBV5-1 to TRBJ2-4; 7 bases map to TRBD1. There are 14 residues in the CDR3. V dropped 7 bases and J dropped 4; count of bases not matched to a gene: 8. Germline-derived CDR1 and CDR2 are SGHRS and YFSETQ. CDR3 coding DNA: TGCGCCAGCGGCCCCGGGACAGAAAAAAACATTCAGTACTTC. Translation: CASGPGTEKNIQYF. Full variable domain (missing parts from reference TRBV5-1 and TRBJ2-4): KAGVTQTPRYLIKTRGQQVTLSCSPISGHRSVSWYQQTPGQGLQFLFEYFSETQRNKGNFPGRFSGRQFSNSRSEMNVSTLELGDSALYLCASGPGTEKNIQYFGAGTRLSVL.

The chain uses TRBV19 and TRBJ1-1, with TRBD1 matching over 8 bases. Trimming removed 5 bases from V and 5 bases from J; junction bases left unmatched: 4. Per germline, CDR1 LNHDA and CDR2 SQIVND (reference sequence). This CDR3 comprises 13 residues. CDR3 sequence (DNA): TGTGCCAGTAGTGGACAGGGTAGAACTGAAGCTTTCTTT. Translation: CASSGQGRTEAFF.

This clone has only a few counts. V and J are TRBV4-2 and TRBJ1-2, with a weak D call TRBD1 (6 bases). CDR1 LGHNA and CDR2 YNFKEQ come from the germline V gene. Trimming removed 4 bases from V and 8 bases from J, with 20 bases in between. The CDR3 contains 15 residues. The CDR3 nucleotides are TGTGCCAGCAGCCCGACAGGCCGCCCTGATGTGGGCTACACCTTC. Protein sequence: CASSPTGRPDVGYTF.

This chain connects TRBV6-5 to TRBJ2-2, with 7 bases that match TRBD1. Trimming cost V 6 bases and J 8 bases; bases outside gene matches: 9. In germline, CDR1 is MNHEY, CDR2 SVGAGI. The CDR3 runs to 14 residues. The CDR3 DNA reads as TGTGCCAGCAGACCCCGCGACAGGGCGGGGGAGCTGTTTTTT. This encodes CASRPRDRAGELFF.